This T cell receptor (beta chain) was captured in a study of cytomegalovirus exposure and HLA in healthy donors. The study's findings and limits: The CMV antigen specificity of three CMV-associated chains was confirmed through in vitro analysis. According to a subsequent analysis, TCR clusters identified in the first cohort showed a tendency to co-occur across the 100 to 150 validation repertoires. Most TCR sequences were seen very rarely across donors, but some public TCRs occurred in many.

In the case of this clone: The antigen is undetermined.

The length of the CDR3 is 14 residues. The germline V and J ends were trimmed by 4 bases and 2 bases, with 13 bases remaining between them. CDR1 is SGHRS, CDR2 YFSETQ, per germline. The donors were part of the roughly 120-subject validation cohort, which stood apart from the roughly 680-subject first cohort. TCRdb keeps only in-frame clones here, not all; method: immunoSEQ multiplex PCR. This sample has roughly 73,000 clones, with approximately 95% found just once. The sequence was obtained from a man between 18 and 29 years old in good health and CMV-seropositive. The sample consisted of PBMCs. The rearrangement joins TRBV5-1 to TRBJ2-7; possible D gene TRBD1, 5 bases. This CDR3 reads CASSVSTVTYEQYF. The CDR3 coding sequence is TGCGCCAGCAGCGTATCGACAGTCACCTACGAGCAGTACTTC.